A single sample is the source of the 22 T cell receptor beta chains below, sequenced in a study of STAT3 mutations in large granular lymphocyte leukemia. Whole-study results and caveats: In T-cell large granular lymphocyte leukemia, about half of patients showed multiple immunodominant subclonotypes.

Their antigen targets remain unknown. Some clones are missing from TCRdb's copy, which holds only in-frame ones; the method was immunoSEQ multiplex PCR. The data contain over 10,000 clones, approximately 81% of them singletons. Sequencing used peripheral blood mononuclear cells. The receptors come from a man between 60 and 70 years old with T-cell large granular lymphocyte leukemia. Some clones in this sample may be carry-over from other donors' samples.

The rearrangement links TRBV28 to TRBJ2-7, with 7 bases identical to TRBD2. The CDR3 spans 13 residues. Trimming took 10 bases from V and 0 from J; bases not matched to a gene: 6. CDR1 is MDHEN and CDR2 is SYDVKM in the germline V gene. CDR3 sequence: CATRGDSSYEQYF. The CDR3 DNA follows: TGTGCCACCCGGGGGGATTCCTCCTACGAGCAGTACTTC.

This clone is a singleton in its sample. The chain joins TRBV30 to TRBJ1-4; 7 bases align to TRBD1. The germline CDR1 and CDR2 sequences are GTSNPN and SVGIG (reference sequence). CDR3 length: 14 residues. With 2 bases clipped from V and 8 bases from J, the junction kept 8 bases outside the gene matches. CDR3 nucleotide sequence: TGTGCCTGGAGTCAGGGGGGGGCTGGAGAAAAACTGTTTTTT. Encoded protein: CAWSQGGAGEKLFF. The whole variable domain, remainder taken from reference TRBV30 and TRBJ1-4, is SQTIHQWPATLVQPVGSPLSLECTVEGTSNPNLYWYRQAAGRGLQLLFYSVGIGQISSEVPQNLSASRPQDRQFILSSKKLLLSDSGFYLCAWSQGGAGEKLFFGSGTQLSVL.

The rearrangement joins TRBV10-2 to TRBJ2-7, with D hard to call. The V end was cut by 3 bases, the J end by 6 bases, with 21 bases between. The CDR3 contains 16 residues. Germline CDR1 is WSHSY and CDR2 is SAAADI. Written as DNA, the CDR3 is TGCGCCAGCAGTGAATTGAAAGCGCCCGCGCCCTCCGAGCAGTACTTC. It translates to CASSELKAPAPSEQYF.

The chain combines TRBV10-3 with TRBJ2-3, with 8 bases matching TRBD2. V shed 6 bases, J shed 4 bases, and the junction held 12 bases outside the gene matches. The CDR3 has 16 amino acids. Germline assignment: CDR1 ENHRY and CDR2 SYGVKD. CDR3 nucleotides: TGTGCCATCAGAGGACAGCTAGCGGGCGCTGCAGATACGCAGTATTTT. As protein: CAIRGQLAGAADTQYF.

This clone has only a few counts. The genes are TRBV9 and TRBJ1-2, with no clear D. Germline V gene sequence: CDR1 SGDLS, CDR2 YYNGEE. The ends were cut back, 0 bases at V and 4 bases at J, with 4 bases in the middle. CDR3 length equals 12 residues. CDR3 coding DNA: TGTGCCAGCAGCGTAGGCAGCTATGGCTACACCTTC. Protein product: CASSVGSYGYTF.

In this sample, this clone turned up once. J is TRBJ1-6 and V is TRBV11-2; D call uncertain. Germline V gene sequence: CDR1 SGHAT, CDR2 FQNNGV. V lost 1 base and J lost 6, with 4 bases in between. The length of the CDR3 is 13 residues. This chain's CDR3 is CASSLGGNSPLHF. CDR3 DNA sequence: TGTGCCAGCAGCTTAGGGGGTAATTCACCCCTCCACTTT. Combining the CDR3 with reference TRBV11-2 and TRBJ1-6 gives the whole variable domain EAGVAQSPRYKIIEKRQSVAFWCNPISGHATLYWYQQILGQGPKLLIQFQNNGVVDDSQLPKDRFSAERLKGVDSTLKIQPAKLEDSAVYLCASSLGGNSPLHFGNGTRLTVT.

CDR3 protein: CASSIDLSTDTQYF. As DNA, the CDR3 is TGTGCCAGTAGTATAGATCTGAGCACAGATACGCAGTATTTT. The V and J genes are TRBV19 and TRBJ2-3; D gene unclear. V was cut by 0 bases and J by 0 bases, with 4 bases left in between. Germline CDR1 and CDR2: LNHDA and SQIVND (reference sequence). The CDR3 is 14 residues long.

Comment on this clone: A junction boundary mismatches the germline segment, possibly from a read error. Here the CDR3 DNA reads TGTGCCAGCAGTTACTCGGATTGGCAAACTGGAGCTTTCTTT. Translation gives CASSYSDWQTGAFF. The J gene is TRBJ1-1, the V gene TRBV6-5; D is uncertain. Germline CDR1 and CDR2: MNHEY and SVGAGI. There are 14 residues in the CDR3.

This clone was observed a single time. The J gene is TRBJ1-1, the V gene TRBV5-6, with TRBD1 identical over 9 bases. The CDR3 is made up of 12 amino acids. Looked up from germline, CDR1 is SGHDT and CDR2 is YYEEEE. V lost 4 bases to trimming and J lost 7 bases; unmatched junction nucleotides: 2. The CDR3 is CASSPDRGEAFF. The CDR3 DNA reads TGTGCCAGCAGCCCGGACAGGGGTGAAGCTTTCTTT.

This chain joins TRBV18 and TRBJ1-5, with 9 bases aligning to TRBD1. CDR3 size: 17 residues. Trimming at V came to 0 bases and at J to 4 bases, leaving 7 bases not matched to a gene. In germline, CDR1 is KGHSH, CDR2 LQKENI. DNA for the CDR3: TGTGCCAGCTCACCACCCGGGACAGGGCTTCGAAATCAGCCCCAGCATTTT. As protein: CASSPPGTGLRNQPQHF. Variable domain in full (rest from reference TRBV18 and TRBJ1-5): NAGVMQNPRHLVRRRGQEARLRCSPMKGHSHVYWYRQLPEEGLKFMVYLQKENIIDESGMPKERFSAEFPKEGPSILRIQQVVRGDSAAYFCASSPPGTGLRNQPQHFGDGTRLSIL.

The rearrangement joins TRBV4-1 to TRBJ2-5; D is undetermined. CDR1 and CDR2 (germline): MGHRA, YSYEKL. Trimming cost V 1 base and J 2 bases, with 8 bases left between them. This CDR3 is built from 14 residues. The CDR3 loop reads CASSQASRQETQYF. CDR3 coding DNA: TGCGCCAGCAGCCAAGCGTCACGTCAAGAGACCCAGTACTTC.

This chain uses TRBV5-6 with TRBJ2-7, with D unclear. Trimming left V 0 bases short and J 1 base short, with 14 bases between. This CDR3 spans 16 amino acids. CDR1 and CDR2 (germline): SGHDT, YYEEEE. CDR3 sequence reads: CASSLVWVGGSYEQYF. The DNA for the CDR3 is TGTGCCAGCAGCTTGGTGTGGGTGGGTGGATCCTACGAGCAGTACTTC.

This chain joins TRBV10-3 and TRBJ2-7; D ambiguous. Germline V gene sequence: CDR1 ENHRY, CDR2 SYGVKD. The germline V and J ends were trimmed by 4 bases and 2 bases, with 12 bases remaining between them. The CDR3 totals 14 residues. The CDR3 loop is CAISVALAAYEQYF. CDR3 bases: TGTGCCATCAGTGTGGCCCTTGCAGCCTACGAGCAGTACTTC.

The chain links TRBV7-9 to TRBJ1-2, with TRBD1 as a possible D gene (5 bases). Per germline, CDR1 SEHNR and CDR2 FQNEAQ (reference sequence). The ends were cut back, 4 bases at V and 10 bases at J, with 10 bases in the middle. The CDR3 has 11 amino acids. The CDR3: CASSWGGDYTF. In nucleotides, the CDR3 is TGTGCCAGCAGCTGGGGGGGGGACTACACCTTC.

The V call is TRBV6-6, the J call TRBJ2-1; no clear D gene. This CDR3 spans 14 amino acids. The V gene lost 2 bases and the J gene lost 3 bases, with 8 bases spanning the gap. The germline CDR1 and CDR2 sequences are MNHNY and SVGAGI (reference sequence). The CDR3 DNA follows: TGTGCCAGCAGTTACCCCCCGGGCTACAATGAGCAGTTCTTC. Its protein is CASSYPPGYNEQFF.

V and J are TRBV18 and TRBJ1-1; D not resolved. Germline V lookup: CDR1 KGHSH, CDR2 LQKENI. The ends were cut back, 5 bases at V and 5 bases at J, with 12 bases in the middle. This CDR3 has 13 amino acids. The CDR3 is CASSFEEGTEAFF. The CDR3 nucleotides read TGTGCCAGCTCATTCGAAGAGGGTACTGAAGCTTTCTTT.

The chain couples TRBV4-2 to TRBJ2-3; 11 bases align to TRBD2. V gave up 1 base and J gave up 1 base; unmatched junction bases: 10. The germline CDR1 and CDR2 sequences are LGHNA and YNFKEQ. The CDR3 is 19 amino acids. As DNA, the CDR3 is TGTGCCAGCAGCCAAGTCTCTCTAGCGGGAGGCCCAGGCACAGATACGCAGTATTTT. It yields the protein CASSQVSLAGGPGTDTQYF.

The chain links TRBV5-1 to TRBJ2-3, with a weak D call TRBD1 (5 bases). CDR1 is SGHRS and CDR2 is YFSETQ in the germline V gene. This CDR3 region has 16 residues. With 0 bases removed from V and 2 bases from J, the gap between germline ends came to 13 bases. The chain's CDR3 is CASSLGGLGATDTQYF. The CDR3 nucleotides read TGCGCCAGCAGCTTGGGGGGCCTAGGGGCCACAGATACGCAGTATTTT. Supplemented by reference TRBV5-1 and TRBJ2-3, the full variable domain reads KAGVTQTPRYLIKTRGQQVTLSCSPISGHRSVSWYQQTPGQGLQFLFEYFSETQRNKGNFPGRFSGRQFSNSRSEMNVSTLELGDSALYLCASSLGGLGATDTQYFGPGTRLTVL.

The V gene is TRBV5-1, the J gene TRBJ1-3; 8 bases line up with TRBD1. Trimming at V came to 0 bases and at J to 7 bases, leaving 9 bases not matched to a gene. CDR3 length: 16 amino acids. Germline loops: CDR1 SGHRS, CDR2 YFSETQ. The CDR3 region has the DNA TGCGCCAGCAGCTTGGGGGATACAGGGGGGACCAACACCATATATTTT. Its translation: CASSLGDTGGTNTIYF.

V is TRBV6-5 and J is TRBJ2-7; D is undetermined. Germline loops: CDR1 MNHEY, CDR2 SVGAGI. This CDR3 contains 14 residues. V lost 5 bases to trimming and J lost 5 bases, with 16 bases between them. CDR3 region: CASSGFVLGDEQYF. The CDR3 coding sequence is TGTGCCAGCAGTGGATTTGTTCTTGGTGACGAGCAGTACTTC.

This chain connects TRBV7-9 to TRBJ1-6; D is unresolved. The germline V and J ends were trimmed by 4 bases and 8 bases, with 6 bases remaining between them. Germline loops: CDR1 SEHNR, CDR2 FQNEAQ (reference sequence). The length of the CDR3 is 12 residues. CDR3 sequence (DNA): TGTGCCAGCAGCTGGGATTATTCACCCCTCCACTTT. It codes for CASSWDYSPLHF.

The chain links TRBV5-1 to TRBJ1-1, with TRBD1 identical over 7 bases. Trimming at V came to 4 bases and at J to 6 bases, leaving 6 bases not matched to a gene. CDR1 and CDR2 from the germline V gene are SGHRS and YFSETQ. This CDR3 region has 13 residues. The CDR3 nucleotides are TGCGCCAGCAGCGCAGGGACAGCGTCTGAAGCTTTCTTT. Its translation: CASSAGTASEAFF.